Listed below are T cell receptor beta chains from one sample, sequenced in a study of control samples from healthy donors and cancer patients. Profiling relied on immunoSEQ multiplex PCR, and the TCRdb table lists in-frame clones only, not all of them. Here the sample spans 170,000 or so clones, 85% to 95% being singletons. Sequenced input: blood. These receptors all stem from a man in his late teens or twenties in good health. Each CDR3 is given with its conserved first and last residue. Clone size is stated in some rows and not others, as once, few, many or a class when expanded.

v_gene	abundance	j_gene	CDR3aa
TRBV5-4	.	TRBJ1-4	CASSVDRGSYEKLFF
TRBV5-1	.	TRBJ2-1	CASSRKPGTGSDNEQFF
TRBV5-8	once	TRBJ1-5	CASSGGINQPQHF
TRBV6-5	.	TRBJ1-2	CATGLLGYGYTF
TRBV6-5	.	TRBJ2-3	CATGTGGTDTQYF
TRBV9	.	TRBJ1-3	CASSVSSLRVPIYF
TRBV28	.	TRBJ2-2	CASTGTSNTGELFF
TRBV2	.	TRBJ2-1	CASSKGQGGEQFF
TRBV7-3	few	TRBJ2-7	CASSLMGQNEQYF
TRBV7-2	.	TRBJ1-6	CASSTRQENFNSPLHF
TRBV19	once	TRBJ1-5	CASSPSGYSNQPQHF
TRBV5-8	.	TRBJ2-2	CATGDRGRPTGELFF
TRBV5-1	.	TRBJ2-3	CASSFSDMTDTQYF
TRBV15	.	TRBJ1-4	CATSRGLQGANEKLFF
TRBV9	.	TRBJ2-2	CASSPSPSSGELFF
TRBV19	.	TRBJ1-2	CASSTRDRENGYTF
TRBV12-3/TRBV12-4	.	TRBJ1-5	CASSPYSNQPQHF
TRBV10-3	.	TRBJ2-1	CAISERGTNNEQFF
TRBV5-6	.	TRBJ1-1	CASSLGLRITEAFF
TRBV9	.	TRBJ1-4	CASSVRGAGSEKLFF
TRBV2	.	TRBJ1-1	CASKRGGNTEAFF
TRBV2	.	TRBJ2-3	CASSEVAGVTDTQYF
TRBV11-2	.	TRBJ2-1	CASSLGWGGDEQFF
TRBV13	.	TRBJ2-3	CASSKSGGRDTQYF
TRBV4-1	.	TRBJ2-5	CASSQVQAGGRETQYF
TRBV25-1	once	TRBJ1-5	CASSEAGGTSQHF
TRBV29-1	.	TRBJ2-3	CSVEDPTSPDTQYF
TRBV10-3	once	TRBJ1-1	CAIRQGRDTEAFF